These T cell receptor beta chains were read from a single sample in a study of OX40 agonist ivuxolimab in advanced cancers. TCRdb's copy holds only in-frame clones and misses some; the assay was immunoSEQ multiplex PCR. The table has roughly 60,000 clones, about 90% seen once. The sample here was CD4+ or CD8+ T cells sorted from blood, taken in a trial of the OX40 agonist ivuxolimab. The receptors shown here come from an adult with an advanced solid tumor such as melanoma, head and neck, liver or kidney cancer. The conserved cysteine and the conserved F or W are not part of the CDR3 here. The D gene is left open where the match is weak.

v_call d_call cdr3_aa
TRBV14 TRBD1 ASSLSWDRGSSSSGELF
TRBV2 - ASSAVVSGDTQY
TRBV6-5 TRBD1 ATLDRDRFPYGYT
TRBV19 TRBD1 ASSSDRATNTEAF
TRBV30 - AWGGFSTDTQY
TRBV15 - ATSAPGTETYEQY
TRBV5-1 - ASSATDTQY
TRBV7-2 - ASSLRGSRNTEAF
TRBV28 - ASSPPGVLSYEQY
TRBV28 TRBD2 ASSSSGTLYEQY
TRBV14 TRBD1 ASRRDSFTNEQF
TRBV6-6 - ASSYLLNTEAF
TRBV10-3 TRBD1 AISEDRVRQPQH
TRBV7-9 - ASSLEAGNPEAF
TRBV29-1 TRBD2 SVAGLGYNEQF
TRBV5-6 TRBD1 ASSFGQVSNTGELF
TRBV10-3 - AITGYTGELF
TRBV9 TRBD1 ASSPTGTDPQETQY
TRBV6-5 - ASRLPGYTGELF
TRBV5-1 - ASSLGLTEETQY
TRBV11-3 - ASSQGSFGPQETQY
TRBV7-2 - ASSLDGDSDTGELF
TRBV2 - ASRRDFTDTQY
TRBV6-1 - ASRITSPPWSLY
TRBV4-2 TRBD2 ASSSTSGTVEQF
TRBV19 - ASRISRQAAYEQY
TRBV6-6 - ASSWGLRDGEQF
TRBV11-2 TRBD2 ASSQPLRTSGSYEQY
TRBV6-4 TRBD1 ASSSQAGGTEAF
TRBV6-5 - ASSSKSNQPQH
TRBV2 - ASFDSPGVNEKLF
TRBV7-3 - ASSFRHLGGTQY
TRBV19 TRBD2 ASASGAYEQY
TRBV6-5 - ASSSDRSYEQY
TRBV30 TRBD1 AWSVFDRAPASYT
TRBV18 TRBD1 ASSGGQNPSGNTIY
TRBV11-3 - ASSSRVAYEQY
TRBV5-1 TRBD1 ASSAQGEVNSPLH
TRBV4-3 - ASSQEMGGGADTQY
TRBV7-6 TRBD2 ASSLRSAGVGTDTQY
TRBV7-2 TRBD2 ASSPREWWEQY
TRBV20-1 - SAPAQGYT
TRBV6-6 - ASSYLAGELF
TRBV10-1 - ASSRGSSEQF
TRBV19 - ASSIRSTGGTDTQY
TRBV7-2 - ASSAGREYEQY
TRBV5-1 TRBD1 ASSSYRGGGEKLF
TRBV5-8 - ASSFGRGLSPYEQY
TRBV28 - ASSFKTEAF
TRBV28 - ASSLWSGTDEQY
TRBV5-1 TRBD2 ASSHRLAGGRFPDTQY
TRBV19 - ASHPRDSLNEKLF
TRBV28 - ASSLGGYEQY